The text below deals with one T cell receptor (beta chain). This clonotype was seen a handful of times. Its antigen is currently not known. The input lacks base qualities; no much larger clone sits a single base away. This sample was taken from a study of blood T cells in healthy people across ages (dated by TCRdb to the mid-2010s). Study-wide context: Template switching captured roughly one uniquely barcoded TCR beta cDNA molecule per two T cells in model experiments. Using deep sequencing normalized with unique cDNA molecular identifiers, the study measured how TCR beta repertoire diversity changes with age. To avoid experimental bias, donors of different ages were spread randomly across the sequencing lanes. The donors were split into four age groups: young (average about 15 years), middle-aged (roughly 39), aged (about 56) and long-lived (more than 80). The study analyzed two additional independent replicas of 1 million unique cDNA reads from the same blood draw for two donors, one aged 18 to 30 and one aged 80 or older. The paper as a whole reports these results and caveats: Observed TCR beta diversity per million T cells fell roughly linearly with age, and a significant reduction was already apparent by age roughly 40. Estimates of total diversity based on one million sequenced T cells were regarded as lower bounds and as underestimates. A strong correlation was found between observed TCR beta diversity and the percentage of naive T cells measured by flow cytometry. Since profiling was done on bulk unsorted PBMCs, naive and antigen-experienced compartments could not be conclusively compared. Because donor CMV infection status was unknown, age-related changes in expanded clonotypes were potentially confounded. Compared with the aged group, the long-lived group had more naive CD4+ T cells, fewer expanded clones and increased TCR diversity, a pattern suggesting age selection.

The CDR3 sequence holds 16 residues, the cysteine and phenylalanine included. Only the CDR3 portion is preserved as DNA: 48 bases, with reading frame beginning at the first base. Per the germline V gene (reference sequence), MNHEY is the CDR1 and SMNVEV is the CDR2. Trimming at the junction amounts to 5 bases on V and 0 bases on J, and the germline ends lie 14 bases apart. Receptor libraries were prepared by 5' RACE. A second roughly 7 to 11 cycle PCR used a sample-barcoded 5' primer and a J-beta primer mix. A unique molecular identifier was introduced onto each TCR beta cDNA molecule by a template-switch 5' adaptor carrying 12 random nucleotides. Each sample yielded at least 2.5 million CDR3-containing paired-end reads. First-strand cDNA was synthesized from all RNA with the Mint cDNA synthesis kit, primed by a TRBC-specific oligonucleotide. All cDNA was treated with uracil-DNA glycosylase and then went through a first 18-cycle PCR with the universal primers M1SS and BC2_uni_R. Turning to the authors' computational methods: For normalization, 1 million high-quality reads, each with a distinct molecular identifier, were randomly selected from each sample. Instead of being binned into consensus sequences, reads with shared molecular identifiers were discarded. CDR3 identification, clonotype clustering and error correction used MiTCR with a Q25 quality threshold and the strictest error-elimination algorithm. A nonparametric unseen species model using Euler transformation provided a lower-bound estimate of total TCR beta diversity. Using fastp trimming at Q25 and MiXCR clonotype assembly, TCRdb reanalyzed the public sequencing data and kept in-frame beta chains. Entries are consolidated by CDR3 protein sequence, retaining the most common genes and DNA. The authors' filters were not applied to this entry. The sample records some 1.8 million distinct CDR3 sequences, more than 35% of which are singletons. The top ten clonotypes cover roughly 24% of the sample.

Donors were a few dozen systemically healthy Caucasian individuals from Russia aged 6 to 90 years. Each donor gave around 9 milliliters of peripheral blood, collected into EDTA-treated Vacutainer tubes. Ficoll-Paque density-gradient centrifugation was used to isolate PBMCs, with at least 6 million obtained per sample. Total RNA, at least 6 micrograms per sample, was extracted from PBMCs with Trizol reagent. For every donor, flow cytometry on a PBMC aliquot measured the percentage of naive CD45RAhigh/CD27high T cells. This TCR came from a human donor in good health. This sequence uses TRBV27 and TRBJ2-1, with the D call perhaps TRBD1 or TRBD2, each one matching 6 bases. Sequenced material: blood. The bases are TGTGCCAGCAGTGCGAAACCGGGGGCCTCCTACAATGAGCAGTTCTTC. It translates to CASSAKPGASYNEQFF.